Listed here are 15 T cell receptor beta chains from one sample, sequenced in a study of T cell clones after liver transplantation. TCRdb's table, derived via immunoSEQ multiplex PCR, lists solely in-frame clones and lacks some. Among 20,000 to 25,000 clones, approximately 80% were seen once, and the ten largest hold around 35%. The specimen was CD8+ T cells from blood, collected 54 months after liver transplant. The receptors were gathered from a human patient who received a liver transplant. Some T cells could come from the graft donor.

The V and J genes are TRBV29-1 and TRBJ2-1, with TRBD2 matching 9 bases. The CDR3 spans 16 residues. Unmatched junction bases numbered 4, after V lost 1 base and J lost 0 bases. Germline CDR1 reads SQVTM; CDR2 reads ANQGSEA. The DNA for the CDR3 is TGCAGCGTTGAAGCGAGCGGGGGGATCTCCTACAATGAGCAGTTCTTC. Protein: CSVEASGGISYNEQFF.

The rearrangement joins TRBV27 to TRBJ1-4, with a possible D match to TRBD1 (5 bases). Germline V gene sequence: CDR1 MNHEY, CDR2 SMNVEV (reference sequence). Trimming cost V 3 bases and J 2 bases, with 7 bases left between them. The CDR3 extends over 14 amino acids. CDR3 region: CASSLGHTNEKLFF. CDR3 bases: TGTGCCAGCAGTTTGGGGCATACTAATGAAAAACTGTTTTTT.

The gene calls are TRBV5-5 and TRBJ2-3; unclear D gene. Germline V gene data show CDR1 as SGHKS and CDR2 as YYEKEE (reference sequence). Trimming took off 0 bases at V and 4 bases at J, with 3 bases between the two ends. The CDR3 is made up of 12 amino acids. The CDR3 is CASSLGSDTQYF. The CDR3 region has the DNA TGTGCCAGCAGCTTGGGTTCAGATACGCAGTATTTT.

The rearrangement uses TRBV2 and TRBJ2-2; tentatively, D is TRBD1 (5 bases). The germline V gene has CDR1 SNHLY and CDR2 FYNNEI. V was pared by 8 bases and J by 0 bases, with 22 bases between. This CDR3 is built from 18 residues. CDR3 sequence: CASSYSYLQQANTGELFF. The CDR3, as DNA: TGTGCCAGCTCCTATTCCTACCTCCAACAGGCGAACACCGGGGAGCTGTTTTTT.

This chain joins TRBV4-1 and TRBJ1-4, with a weak D call TRBD1 (6 bases). The V gene lost 8 bases and the J gene lost 0 bases, with 13 bases spanning the gap. This CDR3 contains 15 residues. Germline V lookup: CDR1 MGHRA, CDR2 YSYEKL. The CDR3 DNA reads TGCGCCAGCCGACAGGTCCGGGCAACTAATGAAAAACTGTTTTTT. It is translated as CASRQVRATNEKLFF.

The V call is TRBV6-5, the J call TRBJ2-3; possibly TRBD2 for D (6 bases). V gave up 10 bases and J gave up 3 bases, with 17 bases separating them. CDR3 length: 14 residues. CDR1 and CDR2 (germline): MNHEY, SVGAGI. CDR3 in amino acids: CATRELGGTDTQYF. The CDR3 DNA sequence: TGTGCCACCCGGGAACTTGGGGGGACAGATACGCAGTATTTT.

As to this clone: Different DNA sequences within this sample yield the same CDR3. The chain couples TRBV29-1 to TRBJ1-2; D possibly corresponds to TRBD1 (5 bases). The germline CDR1 and CDR2 sequences are SQVTM and ANQGSEA. Between the trimmed V and J ends, which lost 2 bases and 2 bases, there was a span of 9 bases. The CDR3 runs to 13 residues. Here the CDR3 reads CSVEQGVNYGYTF. CDR3 DNA: TGCAGCGTTGAACAGGGCGTGAACTATGGCTACACCTTC.

The rearrangement joins TRBV4-1 to TRBJ2-2, with D maybe TRBD2 (7 bases). The CDR3 covers 16 residues. Trimming left V 6 bases short and J 4 bases short, with 18 bases between. CDR1 MGHRA and CDR2 YSYEKL come from the germline V gene. CDR3 in amino acids: CASSPLGGRGTGELFF. CDR3 in DNA: TGCGCCAGCAGTCCGTTAGGGGGGAGGGGCACCGGGGAGCTGTTTTTT.

This clone was seen just once. V and J are TRBV11-2 and TRBJ2-1; TRBD2 matches at 9 bases. Germline assignment: CDR1 SGHAT and CDR2 FQNNGV. CDR3 size: 13 residues. The V and J ends lost 10 bases and 7 bases, in that order; junction bases with no gene match: 8. CDR3 bases: TGTGCCACCGCCCGCGGGGGGGCTAATGAGCAGTTCTTC. Amino acids: CATARGGANEQFF.

This clone was detected a few times. This rearrangement joins TRBV7-2 to TRBJ2-2; D is possibly TRBD2 (5 bases). Trimming cost V 4 bases and J 0 bases, with 12 bases left between them. Germline V gene sequence: CDR1 SGHTA, CDR2 FQGNSA. The CDR3 runs to 16 residues. The CDR3: CASSSVSGTNTGELFF. In nucleotides, the CDR3 is TGTGCCAGCAGCTCGGTCTCCGGGACGAACACCGGGGAGCTGTTTTTT.

This rearrangement joins TRBV11-2 to TRBJ2-7, with D unclear. The CDR3 loop spans 13 amino acids. The V end was cut by 2 bases, the J end by 3 bases, with 8 bases between. Germline CDR1 and CDR2: SGHAT and FQNNGV. The CDR3 region has the DNA TGTGCCAGCAGCTTAAGTCAAAACTACGAGCAGTACTTC. Encoded protein: CASSLSQNYEQYF.

The genes are TRBV13 and TRBJ2-4, with 7 bases fitting TRBD1. CDR3 length: 14 amino acids. With 4 bases clipped from V and 4 bases from J, the junction kept 4 bases outside the gene matches. CDR1 is PRHDT and CDR2 is FYEKMQ in the germline V gene (reference sequence). The CDR3 sequence: CASSSGQVKNIQYF. DNA of the CDR3: TGTGCCAGCAGCTCCGGACAGGTGAAAAACATTCAGTACTTC. Together with reference TRBV13 and TRBJ2-4, the CDR3 gives the full variable domain: AAGVIQSPRHLIKEKRETATLKCYPIPRHDTVYWYQQGPGQDPQFLISFYEKMQSDKGSIPDRFSAQQFSDYHSELNMSSLELGDSALYFCASSSGQVKNIQYFGAGTRLSVL.

The gene calls are TRBV5-1 and TRBJ2-3, with D perhaps being TRBD1 or TRBD2 (7 bases each). This CDR3 has 16 amino acids. In germline, CDR1 is SGHRS, CDR2 YFSETQ. V was shortened by 0 bases and J by 2 bases, with 13 bases between the two germline ends. This CDR3 reads CASSLAAGGATDTQYF. CDR3 in DNA: TGCGCCAGCAGCTTGGCCGCAGGGGGGGCCACAGATACGCAGTATTTT.

This clone was counted between two and nine times. V and J are TRBV4-1 and TRBJ2-7, with D perhaps being TRBD1 or TRBD2 (7 bases each). Germline V gene sequence: CDR1 MGHRA, CDR2 YSYEKL. This CDR3 has 15 amino acids. V was trimmed by 1 base and J by 2 bases, leaving 12 bases between them. The CDR3 protein is CASSQGQGGTYEQYF. The CDR3 DNA is TGCGCCAGCAGCCAAGGACAGGGAGGGACCTACGAGCAGTACTTC.

The gene calls are TRBV7-3 and TRBJ2-5; the D gene is possibly TRBD1 (6 bases). The length of the CDR3 is 13 residues. The V and J ends lost 4 bases and 5 bases respectively, with 11 bases between them. CDR1 is SGHTA and CDR2 is FQGTGA in the germline V gene. The DNA of the CDR3 is TGTGCCAGCAGCTCAGTCCAGGGGGAGACCCAGTACTTC. Residues: CASSSVQGETQYF.